What follows are 12 T cell receptor beta chains derived from one specimen sequenced in a study of shared T cell receptors in the human thymus (dated by TCRdb to the early 2020s). The library relied on the immunoSEQ multiplex PCR assay. TCRdb obtained this table from immuneACCESS and retained in-frame rearrangements with V and J assigned. These tables miss some clones; where compared with another copy, unresolved V genes account for less than half of the shortfall, and the remainder is unexplained. Across this sample there are hundreds of thousands of clones, with 85% to 95% seen only once. The biggest ten clones account for 0.02% of the sample. The sequenced material came from thymocytes. The source is a human donor.

The chain is built from TRBV12-5 and TRBJ1-3, with TRBD1 identical over 12 bases. The V gene end was trimmed by 2 bases and the J gene end by 4 bases; junction bases not matched to a gene: 18. The CDR3 has 21 residues. The V gene's germline CDR1 is LGHNT and CDR2 FRNRAP. CDR3 sequence reads: CASGLWDEPGQGAVRGNTIYF. In nucleotides, the CDR3 is TGTGCTAGTGGTTTGTGGGACGAACCGGGACAGGGGGCCGTGAGGGGAAACACCATATATTTT.

V usage is TRBV5-1 and J usage is TRBJ2-5, with 8 nucleotides matching TRBD2. The germline V gene encodes CDR1 SGHRS and CDR2 YFSETQ. The CDR3 totals 20 residues. The V segment lost 4 bases and the J segment 5 bases; nucleotides outside the gene matches: 25. DNA for the CDR3: TGCGCCAGCAGCGCCCCAGGAGCGGGAGAATTTTCGCGACCCCGGGAGACCCAGTACTTC. This encodes CASSAPGAGEFSRPRETQYF.

This chain uses TRBV2 with TRBJ2-2; perhaps TRBD1 as D (5 bases). This CDR3 contains 14 residues. Germline CDR1 reads SNHLY; CDR2 reads FYNNEI. Trimming removed 7 bases from V and 3 bases from J, with 12 bases in between. The CDR3 DNA reads as TGTGCCAGCAAAGAACAGGAACACACCGGGGAGCTGTTTTTT. Protein sequence: CASKEQEHTGELFF.

The gene calls are TRBV29-1 and TRBJ2-3, with D unresolved. This CDR3 contains 14 residues. Trimming stripped 6 bases from V and 0 bases from J, with 13 bases between. CDR1 SQVTM and CDR2 ANQGSEA come from the germline V gene. The CDR3 sequence is CSVHVQHSTDTQYF. The CDR3 region has the DNA TGCAGCGTCCACGTCCAACATAGCACAGATACGCAGTATTTT.

The rearrangement uses TRBV27 and TRBJ2-7, with D possibly being TRBD1 (6 bases). The CDR3 contains 13 residues. Trimming cost V 4 bases and J 1 base, with 8 bases left between them. Germline V gene sequence: CDR1 MNHEY, CDR2 SMNVEV (reference sequence). The CDR3 nucleotides are TGTGCCAGCAGTTCTGGACAGTCCTACGAGCAGTACTTC. Protein: CASSSGQSYEQYF.

The chain carries TRBV6-4 and TRBJ2-7, with 8 nucleotides matching TRBD2. The V segment lost 5 bases and the J segment 3 bases; nucleotides outside the gene matches: 12. CDR3 length: 16 residues. Germline V gene data show CDR1 as MRHNA and CDR2 as SNTAGT. The CDR3 DNA follows: TGTGCCAGCAGTCAGAAGGCTAGCGGGCTACGCTACGAGCAGTACTTC. Residues: CASSQKASGLRYEQYF.

The J gene is TRBJ2-7, the V gene TRBV7-2, with D perhaps matching TRBD1 or TRBD2 (5 bases each). In germline, CDR1 is SGHTA, CDR2 FQGNSA. The CDR3 has 13 amino acids. Trimming cost V 1 base and J 6 bases, with 10 bases left between them. DNA of the CDR3: TGTGCCAGCAGCTTAGGAGGGGTTTTCGAGCAGTACTTC. Protein: CASSLGGVFEQYF. The full variable domain, with the rest looked up from reference TRBV7-2 and TRBJ2-7, is GAGVSQSPSNKVTEKGKDVELRCDPISGHTALYWYRQSLGQGLEFLIYFQGNSAPDKSGLPSDRFSAERTGGSVSTLTIQRTQQEDSAVYLCASSLGGVFEQYFGPGTRLTVT.

The genes are TRBV9 and TRBJ2-7; tentative D call: TRBD2 (5 bases). Germline assignment: CDR1 SGDLS and CDR2 YYNGEE. Trimming removed 3 bases from V and 4 bases from J, with 14 bases in between. The CDR3 length is 14 residues. The CDR3 nucleotides are TGTGCCAGCAGCGCCGCGGGCTTGGGTTACGAGCAGTACTTC. This codes for CASSAAGLGYEQYF.

Points on this clone: Other DNA sequences within the sample encode an identical CDR3. The CDR3 is CASRGETQYF. The CDR3, as DNA: TGTGCCAGCAGAGGAGAGACCCAGTACTTC. The chain joins TRBV27 to TRBJ2-5; D ambiguous. CDR3 length: 10 residues. CDR1 is MNHEY, CDR2 SMNVEV, per germline (reference sequence). V dropped 6 bases and J dropped 4 bases, with 3 bases sitting between them.

The chain combines TRBV18 with TRBJ1-5; D is possibly TRBD1 (6 bases). Trimming took off 1 base at V and 9 bases at J, with 13 bases between the two ends. Germline lookup yields CDR1 KGHSH and CDR2 LQKENI. The CDR3 is 14 residues long. The CDR3 coding sequence is TGTGCCAGCTCACCACTTCGGGGGGCAGTGCCCCAGCATTTT. Protein sequence: CASSPLRGAVPQHF.

This clone was seen once. This sequence joins TRBV25-1 and TRBJ2-5; D gene ambiguous. Germline V CDR1 and CDR2: MGHDK, SYGVNS. V was trimmed by 10 bases and J by 1 base, leaving 1 base between them. The CDR3 spans 9 residues. The CDR3 nucleotides read TGTGCCATCCAAGAGACCCAGTACTTC. Residues: CAIQETQYF.

V gene TRBV2 combines with J gene TRBJ2-3, with 9 bases that match TRBD2. The CDR3 loop spans 20 amino acids. V dropped 8 bases and J dropped 3; count of bases not matched to a gene: 24. Germline CDR1 is SNHLY and CDR2 is FYNNEI. CDR3 sequence (DNA): TGTGCCAGCCCTGATGTTGTAGCGGGAGACCTTTGCTGGGGGACAGATACGCAGTATTTT. It specifies CASPDVVAGDLCWGTDTQYF. Looking up the rest from reference TRBV2 and TRBJ2-3 gives the full variable domain: EPEVTQTPSHQVTQMGQEVILRCVPISNHLYFYWYRQILGQKVEFLVSFYNNEISEKSEIFDDQFSVERPDGSNFTLKIRSTKLEDSAMYFCASPDVVAGDLCWGTDTQYFGPGTRLTVL.